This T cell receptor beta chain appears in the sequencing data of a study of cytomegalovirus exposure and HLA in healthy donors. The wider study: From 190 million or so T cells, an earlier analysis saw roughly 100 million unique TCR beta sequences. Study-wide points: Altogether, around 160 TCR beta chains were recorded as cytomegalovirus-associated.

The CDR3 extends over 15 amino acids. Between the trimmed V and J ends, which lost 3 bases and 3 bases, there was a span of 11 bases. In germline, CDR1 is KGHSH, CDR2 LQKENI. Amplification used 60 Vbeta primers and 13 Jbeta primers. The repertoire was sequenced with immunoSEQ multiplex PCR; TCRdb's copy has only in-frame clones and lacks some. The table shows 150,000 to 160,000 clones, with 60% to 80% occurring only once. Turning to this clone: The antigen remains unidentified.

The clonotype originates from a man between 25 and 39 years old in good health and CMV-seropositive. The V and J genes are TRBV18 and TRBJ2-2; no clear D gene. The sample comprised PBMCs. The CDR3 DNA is TGTGCCAGCTCACCGCCCGTTGACTACACCGGGGAGCTGTTTTTT. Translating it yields CASSPPVDYTGELFF.